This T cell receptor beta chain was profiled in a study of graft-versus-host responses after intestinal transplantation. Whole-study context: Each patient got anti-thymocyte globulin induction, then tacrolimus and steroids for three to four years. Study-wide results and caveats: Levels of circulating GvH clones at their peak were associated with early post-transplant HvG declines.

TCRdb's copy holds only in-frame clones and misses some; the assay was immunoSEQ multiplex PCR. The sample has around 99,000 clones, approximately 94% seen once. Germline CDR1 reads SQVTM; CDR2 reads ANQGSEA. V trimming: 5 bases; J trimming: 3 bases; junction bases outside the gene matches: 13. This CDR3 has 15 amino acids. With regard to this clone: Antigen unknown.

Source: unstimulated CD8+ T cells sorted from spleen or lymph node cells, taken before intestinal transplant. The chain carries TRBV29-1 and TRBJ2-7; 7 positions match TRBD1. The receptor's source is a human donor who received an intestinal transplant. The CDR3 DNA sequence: TGCAGCGTTCTGCCCACACAGGGGACCTTCTACGAGCAGTACTTC. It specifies CSVLPTQGTFYEQYF.